This T cell receptor (beta chain) originates from a study of beta chain features in type 1 diabetes. Broader study findings: There was a moderate but significant shortening of TCRB CDR3s in all four CD4+ subsets of Type 1 diabetes patients.

The trim removed 7 bases at V and 8 bases at J, leaving 15 bases unmatched. Looked up from germline, CDR1 is SGDLS and CDR2 is YYNGEE. This CDR3 contains 15 residues. As for this clone: The antigen is undetermined.

Per donor, one heparinised blood draw averaged about 116 mL. Isolated RNA was reverse transcribed in full, so expressed TCRB transcripts were sequenced. Clones were sequenced by immunoSEQ multiplex PCR, and TCRdb holds only the in-frame ones, with some missing. The data show some 15,000 clones, approximately 71% seen once. Sequenced sample: Tregs from blood. The genes are TRBV9 and TRBJ2-3, with 8 bases matching TRBD1. The clonotype was recovered from a man between 25 and 39 years old with type 1 diabetes. The CDR3 coding sequence is TGTGCCAGCGCCCAGACAGGGGACGGGGCCGGTACGCAGTATTTT. It specifies CASAQTGDGAGTQYF. Complete variable domain (other parts from reference TRBV9 and TRBJ2-3): DSGVTQTPKHLITATGQRVTLRCSPRSGDLSVYWYQQSLDQGLQFLIQYYNGEERAKGNILERFSAQQFPDLHSELNLSSLELGDSALYFCASAQTGDGAGTQYFGPGTRLTVL.